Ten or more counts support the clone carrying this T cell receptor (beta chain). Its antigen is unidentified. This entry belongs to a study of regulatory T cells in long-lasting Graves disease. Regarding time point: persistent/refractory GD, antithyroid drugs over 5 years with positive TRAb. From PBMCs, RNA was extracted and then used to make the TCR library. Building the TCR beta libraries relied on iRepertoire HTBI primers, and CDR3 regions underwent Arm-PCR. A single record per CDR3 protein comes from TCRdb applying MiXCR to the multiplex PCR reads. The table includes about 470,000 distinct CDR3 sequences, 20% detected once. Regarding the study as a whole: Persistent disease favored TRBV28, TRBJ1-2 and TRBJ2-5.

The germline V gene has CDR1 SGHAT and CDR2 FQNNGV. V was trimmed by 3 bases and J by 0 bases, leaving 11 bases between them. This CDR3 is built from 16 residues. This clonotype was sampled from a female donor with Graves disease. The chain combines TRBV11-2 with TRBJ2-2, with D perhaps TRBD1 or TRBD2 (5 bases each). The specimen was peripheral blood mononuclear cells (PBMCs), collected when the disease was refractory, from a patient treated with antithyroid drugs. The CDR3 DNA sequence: TGTGCCAGCAGCTTCGGCCGGGGCCCGAACACCGGGGAGCTGTTTTTT. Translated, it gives CASSFGRGPNTGELFF. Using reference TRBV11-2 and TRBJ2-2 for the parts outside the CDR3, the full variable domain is EAGVAQSPRYKIIEKRQSVAFWCNPISGHATLYWYQQILGQGPKLLIQFQNNGVVDDSQLPKDRFSAERLKGVDSTLKIQPAKLEDSAVYLCASSFGRGPNTGELFFGEGSRLTVL.